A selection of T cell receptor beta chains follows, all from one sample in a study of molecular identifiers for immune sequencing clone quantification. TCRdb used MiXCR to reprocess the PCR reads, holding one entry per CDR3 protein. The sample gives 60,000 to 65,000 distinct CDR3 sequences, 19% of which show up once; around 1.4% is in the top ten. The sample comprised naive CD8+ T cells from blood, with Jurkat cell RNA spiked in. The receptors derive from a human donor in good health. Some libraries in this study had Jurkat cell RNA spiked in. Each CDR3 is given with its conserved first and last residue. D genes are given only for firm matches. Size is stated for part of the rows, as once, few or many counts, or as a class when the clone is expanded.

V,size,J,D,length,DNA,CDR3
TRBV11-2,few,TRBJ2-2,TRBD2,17,TGTGCCAGCAGCTTAGGTGTTAGCGGGAGTACGGCCGGGGAGCTGTTTTTT,CASSLGVSGSTAGELFF
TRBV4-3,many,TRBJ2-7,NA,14,TGCGCCAGCAGCCAAGTACTCGGGAGCTACGAGCAGTACTTC,CASSQVLGSYEQYF
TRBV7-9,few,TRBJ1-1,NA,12,TGTGCCAGCAACGCAGGGAGCACTGAAGCTTTCTTT,CASNAGSTEAFF
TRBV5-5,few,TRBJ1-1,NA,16,TGTGCCAGCAGCTTGGTTTGGAGCATCCCGAACACTGAAGCTTTCTTT,CASSLVWSIPNTEAFF
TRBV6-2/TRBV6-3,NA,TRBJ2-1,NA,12,TGTGCCAGCAGTTACTCCGGGGCGGAGCAGTTCTTC,CASSYSGAEQFF
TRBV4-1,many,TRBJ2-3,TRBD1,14,TGCGCCAGCAGCCTTGGACAGGGTACAGATACGCAGTATTTT,CASSLGQGTDTQYF
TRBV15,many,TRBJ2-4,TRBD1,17,TGTGCCACCAGCAGTACCTGGACAGGGAGTGCCAAAAACATTCAGTACTTC,CATSSTWTGSAKNIQYF
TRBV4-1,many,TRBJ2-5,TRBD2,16,TGCGCCAGCAGCCAAGTTGCGGGAGTTTCTGGCGAGACCCAGTACTTC,CASSQVAGVSGETQYF
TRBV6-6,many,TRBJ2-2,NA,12,TGTGCCAGCAGTGGGGTTGGCGGGGAGCTGTTTTTT,CASSGVGGELFF
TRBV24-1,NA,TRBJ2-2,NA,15,TGTGCCACCAGTGATTCTCGGCTGAACTCCGGGGAGCTGTTTTTT,CATSDSRLNSGELFF
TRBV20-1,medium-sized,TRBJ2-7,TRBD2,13,TGCAGTGCTACCGGGACTAGCATCCACGAGCAGTACTTC,CSATGTSIHEQYF
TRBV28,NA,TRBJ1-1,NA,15,TGTGCCAGCAGTTTCCCCCGCGGGGGGGTCACTGAAGCTTTCTTT,CASSFPRGGVTEAFF
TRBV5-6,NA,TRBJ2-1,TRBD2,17,TGTGCCAGCAGCCAAGGACTAGCGGGAGTGATCTACGATGAGCAGTTCTTC,CASSQGLAGVIYDEQFF
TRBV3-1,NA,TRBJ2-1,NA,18,TGTGCCAGCAGCCACCCCTCGGGGCTTGCGAGCTCCTACAATGAGCAGTTCTTC,CASSHPSGLASSYNEQFF
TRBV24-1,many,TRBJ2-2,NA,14,TGTGCCACCAGTGGAGGGTACAGCACCGGGGAGCTGTTTTTT,CATSGGYSTGELFF
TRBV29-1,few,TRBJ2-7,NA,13,TGCAGCGTTGTAGGTGAGACAGACTACGAGCAGTACTTC,CSVVGETDYEQYF
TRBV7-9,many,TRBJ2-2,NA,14,TGTGCCAGCAGTAAAAGGGAACAAACCGGGGAGCTGTTTTTT,CASSKREQTGELFF
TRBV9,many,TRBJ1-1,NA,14,TGTGCCAGCAGCGTAGCTGGATCGAACACTGAAGCTTTCTTT,CASSVAGSNTEAFF
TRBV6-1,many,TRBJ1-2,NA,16,TGTGCCAGCAGCCTTGCCCAGGTCCAGGAATACTATGGCTACACCTTC,CASSLAQVQEYYGYTF
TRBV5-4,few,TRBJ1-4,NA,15,TGTGCCAGCAGCGGAGAAGCGGGGCATAGTGAAAAACTGTTTTTT,CASSGEAGHSEKLFF
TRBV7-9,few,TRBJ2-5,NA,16,TGTGCCAGCAGCCCGATCCTTGGGGTCCCACAAGAGACCCAGCACTTC,CASSPILGVPQETQHF
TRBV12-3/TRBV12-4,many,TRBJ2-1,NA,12,TGTGCCAGCAGTCCGGCTGGTACTGAGCAGTTCTTC,CASSPAGTEQFF
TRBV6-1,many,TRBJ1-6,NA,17,TGTGCCAGCAGTGACGGCGGTACAGGCAGATTTAATTCACCCCTCCACTTT,CASSDGGTGRFNSPLHF
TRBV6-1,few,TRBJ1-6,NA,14,TGTGCCAGCAGTTTTCAGGGAGCTTATTCACCCCTCCACTTT,CASSFQGAYSPLHF
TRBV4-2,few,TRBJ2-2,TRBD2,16,TGTGCCAGCAGCCGCGAAGTAGCGGGTGGCACCGGGGAGCTGTTTTTT,CASSREVAGGTGELFF
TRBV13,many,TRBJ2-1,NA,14,TGTGCCAGCAGCTTAGAAGGGGGTCGAGGTGAGCAGTTCTTC,CASSLEGGRGEQFF
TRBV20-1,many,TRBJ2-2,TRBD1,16,TGCAGTGCCCCGGACCCGGACAGGGGGGACACCGGGGAGCTGTTTTTT,CSAPDPDRGDTGELFF
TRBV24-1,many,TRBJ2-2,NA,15,TGTGCCACCAGTGATTTGAGGCGCAACACCGGGGAGCTGTTTTTT,CATSDLRRNTGELFF
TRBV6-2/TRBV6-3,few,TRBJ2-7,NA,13,TGTGCCAGCAGTTACTCGATGGGCTACGAGCAGTACTTC,CASSYSMGYEQYF
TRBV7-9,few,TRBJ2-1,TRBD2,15,TGTGCCAGCAGCTCTACCAGCGGGAGGCCACCAGGGCAGTTCTTC,CASSSTSGRPPGQFF
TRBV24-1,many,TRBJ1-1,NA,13,TGTGCCACCAGGGGCGGGAGAGCCACTGAAGCTTTCTTT,CATRGGRATEAFF
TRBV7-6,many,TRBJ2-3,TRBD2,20,TGTGCCATCGAAATCCCATTCGGGCGGGAGGCCGGGGGATTCACAGATACGCAGTATTTT,CAIEIPFGREAGGFTDTQYF
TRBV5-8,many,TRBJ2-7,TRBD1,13,TGTGCCAGCAGCTTGGCCCCAGGGGGTGAGCAGTACTTC,CASSLAPGGEQYF
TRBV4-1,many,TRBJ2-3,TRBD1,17,TGCGCCAGCAGCCAAGGAATAATGGGACAGACCACAGATACGCAGTATTTT,CASSQGIMGQTTDTQYF
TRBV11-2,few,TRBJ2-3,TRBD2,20,TGTGCCAGCAGCTTAGATCCTATGACTAGCGGGAGTCTCTACACAGATACGCAGTATTTT,CASSLDPMTSGSLYTDTQYF